Following are 31 T cell receptor beta chains from one sample sequenced in a study of cytomegalovirus exposure and HLA in healthy donors. PCR employed 60 Vbeta and 13 Jbeta primers. The data were produced by immunoSEQ multiplex PCR, yet TCRdb's version contains in-frame clones alone and is incomplete. The sample yields roughly 120,000 clones, 75% seen once. The sample comprised PBMCs. These receptors came from a young woman in good health and CMV-seronegative.

This rearrangement joins TRBV28 to TRBJ1-1; 7 bases are a match to TRBD1. Germline V CDR1 and CDR2: MDHEN, SYDVKM. The CDR3 consists of 15 residues. V was clipped by 3 bases and J by 4 bases; unmatched bases: 8. The CDR3 DNA sequence: TGTGCCAGCAGTTTGGAGGGGGCGGTGGGCACTGAAGCTTTCTTT. Translation gives CASSLEGAVGTEAFF.

This clone was detected only once. J is TRBJ2-5 and V is TRBV30; D is uncertain. This CDR3 contains 13 residues. The V end lost 2 bases, the J end lost 1 base, and 8 bases lay between the germline ends. Germline V CDR1 and CDR2: GTSNPN, SVGIG (reference sequence). CDR3 amino acids: CAWSLGFQETQYF. CDR3 DNA sequence: TGTGCCTGGAGTCTCGGGTTCCAAGAGACCCAGTACTTC.

V is TRBV11-2 and J is TRBJ2-3, with D perhaps matching TRBD1 (6 bases). The CDR3 has 18 residues. The V gene's germline CDR1 is SGHAT and CDR2 FQNNGV. Trimming removed 5 bases from V and 4 bases from J, with 25 bases in between. The CDR3 spells CASSPFFEGDYRADTQYF. The CDR3 DNA reads TGTGCCAGCAGCCCATTCTTTGAGGGGGATTATAGGGCAGATACGCAGTATTTT.

The genes are TRBV6-5 and TRBJ1-1, with TRBD1 identical over 9 bases. Germline CDR1 and CDR2: MNHEY and SVGAGI. The CDR3 is 15 amino acids. With 2 bases clipped from V and 4 bases from J, the junction kept 5 bases outside the gene matches. CDR3 amino acids: CASSYNRGPGTEAFF. The CDR3 DNA reads as TGTGCCAGCAGTTACAACAGGGGGCCGGGCACTGAAGCTTTCTTT.

This chain joins TRBV19 and TRBJ1-4; D ambiguous. Germline CDR1 and CDR2: LNHDA and SQIVND (reference sequence). V lost 1 base, J lost 11 bases, and 8 bases lay in between. The CDR3 extends over 12 amino acids. CDR3 loop: CASSIGGGKLFF. CDR3 coding DNA: TGTGCCAGTAGTATAGGGGGAGGTAAACTGTTTTTT.

The chain employs TRBV7-6 and TRBJ2-2, with D possibly matching TRBD2 (5 bases). Looked up from germline, CDR1 is SGHVS and CDR2 is FNYEAQ. The length of the CDR3 is 14 residues. With 1 base removed from V and 3 bases from J, the gap between germline ends came to 6 bases. The CDR3, as DNA: TGTGCCAGCAGCTTAGAGGAGGACACCGGGGAGCTGTTTTTT. This gives the protein CASSLEEDTGELFF.

The genes are TRBV5-4 and TRBJ2-7; 15 nucleotides line up with TRBD2. The CDR3 has 17 amino acids. Losses at the gene ends were 3 bases for V and 0 bases for J; bases not matched to a gene: 4. Germline CDR1 reads SGHNT; CDR2 reads YYREEE (reference sequence). CDR3 sequence: CASSWGLAGGSSYEQYF. The CDR3, as DNA: TGTGCCAGCAGCTGGGGACTAGCGGGGGGTAGCTCCTACGAGCAGTACTTC.

J is TRBJ2-7 and V is TRBV4-1; perhaps TRBD1 as D (6 bases). Germline CDR1 MGHRA, CDR2 YSYEKL. Trimming took off 6 bases at V and 1 base at J, with 16 bases between the two ends. The CDR3 extends over 15 amino acids. The CDR3 sequence is CASSPGQPSSYEQYF. In DNA form, the CDR3 reads TGCGCCAGCAGTCCTGGACAGCCAAGTTCCTACGAGCAGTACTTC.

The V call is TRBV7-9, the J call TRBJ2-7, with a tentative D call TRBD1 (5 bases). The CDR3 has 13 amino acids. CDR1 is SEHNR, CDR2 FQNEAQ, per germline (reference sequence). Trimming removed 0 bases at V and 3 bases at J, with 6 bases between. The CDR3 coding sequence is TGTGCCAGCAGCTTAGCCCAGGGCTACGAGCAGTACTTC. Residues: CASSLAQGYEQYF.

The chain employs TRBV19 and TRBJ1-1; D gene unclear. Trimming stripped 1 base from V and 8 bases from J, with 11 bases between. This CDR3 is 13 amino acids long. CDR1 is LNHDA and CDR2 is SQIVND in the germline V gene (reference sequence). The CDR3 nucleotides are TGTGCCAGTAGTATAGTAGTAGGAGGGGAAGCTTTCTTT. It codes for CASSIVVGGEAFF.

J is TRBJ1-1 and V is TRBV28; D possibly corresponds to TRBD1 (5 bases). Germline V lookup: CDR1 MDHEN, CDR2 SYDVKM. The CDR3 sequence is 15 residues long. The V gene lost 2 bases and the J gene lost 1 base, with 11 bases spanning the gap. The CDR3: CASSLGGAGNTEAFF. Here the CDR3 DNA reads TGTGCCAGCAGTTTAGGTGGGGCAGGGAACACTGAAGCTTTCTTT.

This chain connects TRBV7-2 to TRBJ1-5; a weak D match, TRBD1 (5 bases). This CDR3 is built from 14 residues. CDR1 and CDR2 (germline): SGHTA, FQGNSA. V gave up 6 bases and J gave up 7 bases, with 16 bases separating them. In nucleotides, the CDR3 is TGTGCCAGCAGTCCAGACAGCACCGGCCAGCCCCAGCATTTT. This codes for CASSPDSTGQPQHF. Together with reference TRBV7-2 and TRBJ1-5, the CDR3 gives the full variable domain: GAGVSQSPSNKVTEKGKDVELRCDPISGHTALYWYRQSLGQGLEFLIYFQGNSAPDKSGLPSDRFSAERTGGSVSTLTIQRTQQEDSAVYLCASSPDSTGQPQHFGDGTRLSIL.

A few counts support this clone. V and J are TRBV20-1 and TRBJ2-7, with 7 nucleotides matching TRBD1. Trimming at V came to 5 bases and at J to 6 bases, leaving 1 base not matched to a gene. The V gene's germline CDR1 is DFQATT and CDR2 SNEGSKA (reference sequence). CDR3 length: 10 amino acids. The CDR3 sequence is CSASGGEQYF. The CDR3 DNA sequence: TGCAGTGCTTCAGGGGGCGAGCAGTACTTC.

This chain uses TRBV5-1 with TRBJ1-1, with D hard to call. Germline V gene data show CDR1 as SGHRS and CDR2 as YFSETQ. With 5 bases removed from V and 2 bases from J, the gap between germline ends came to 22 bases. This CDR3 is 17 amino acids long. The CDR3 DNA reads TGCGCCAGCAGGCCACCCGGTACCATACTATTAAACACTGAAGCTTTCTTT. It is translated as CASRPPGTILLNTEAFF.

The CDR3 sequence is CASSSSGGPYNEQFF. CDR3 DNA: TGTGCCAGCAGCTCGAGCGGGGGGCCCTACAATGAGCAGTTCTTC. This rearrangement joins TRBV7-8 to TRBJ2-1; 9 nucleotides match TRBD2. Trimming took 4 bases from V and 2 from J; bases not matched to a gene: 3. Germline CDR1 and CDR2: SGHVS and FQNEAQ. The CDR3 loop spans 15 amino acids.

The rearrangement uses TRBV9 and TRBJ2-2, with 8 bases identical to TRBD2. Unmatched junction bases numbered 11, after V lost 0 bases and J lost 7 bases. The CDR3 contains 17 residues. The germline V gene encodes CDR1 SGDLS and CDR2 YYNGEE. The CDR3 DNA sequence: TGTGCCAGCAGCGTAGAGCAGCGGGGGTATTGGATCGGGGAGCTGTTTTTT. Translating it yields CASSVEQRGYWIGELFF.

This clone was seen once. The chain employs TRBV6-5 and TRBJ2-5, with TRBD2 matching 15 bases. The CDR3 consists of 16 residues. Looked up from germline, CDR1 is MNHEY and CDR2 is SVGAGI. V was clipped by 4 bases and J by 5 bases; unmatched bases: 5. The CDR3 DNA sequence: TGTGCCAGCAGTTGGACTAGCGGGGGGGCTCGGGAGACCCAGTACTTC. This encodes CASSWTSGGARETQYF.

The chain links TRBV27 to TRBJ1-1; TRBD1 is a possible D gene (6 bases). Between the trimmed V and J ends, which lost 2 bases and 0 bases, there was a span of 10 bases. CDR1 is MNHEY and CDR2 is SMNVEV in the germline V gene (reference sequence). The CDR3 contains 15 residues. DNA of the CDR3: TGTGCCAGCAGTTTAGGCCAGGGGTTGAACACTGAAGCTTTCTTT. This sequence encodes CASSLGQGLNTEAFF.

V usage is TRBV27 and J usage is TRBJ1-2, with 8 nucleotides matching TRBD1. There are 14 residues in the CDR3. From germline, CDR1 is MNHEY and CDR2 SMNVEV (reference sequence). The ends lost 5 bases at V and 5 bases at J; junction bases unmatched: 7. This CDR3 is CASSPGQGGYGYTF. CDR3 DNA: TGTGCCAGCAGTCCCGGACAGGGTGGTTATGGCTACACCTTC.

V usage is TRBV30 and J usage is TRBJ2-7; weak D call: TRBD2 (5 bases). This CDR3 region has 12 residues. CDR1 and CDR2 from the germline V gene are GTSNPN and SVGIG (reference sequence). V shed 8 bases and J shed 2 bases, with 13 bases lying between them. CDR3 nucleotides: TGTGCCCGCCAACTAGTCCCCTACGAGCAGTACTTC. Its protein is CARQLVPYEQYF.

The V call is TRBV9, the J call TRBJ1-5; no definite D call. The CDR3 consists of 12 residues. Germline V gives CDR1 SGDLS, CDR2 YYNGEE. V was shortened by 10 bases and J by 7 bases, with 15 bases between the two germline ends. CDR3 DNA sequence: TGTGCCCCACCGGGTCACAAACAGCCCCAGCATTTT. This sequence encodes CAPPGHKQPQHF.

This clone has a single count. The chain combines TRBV7-9 with TRBJ1-6; a weak D match, TRBD1 (5 bases). Germline V gene lookup returns CDR1 SEHNR and CDR2 FQNEAQ (reference sequence). This CDR3 is 15 amino acids long. Deletions cut 1 base from V and 11 bases from J, with 15 bases between. The chain's CDR3 is CASSLGRGRSPPLHF. DNA for the CDR3: TGTGCCAGCAGCTTAGGGAGGGGAAGGTCACCACCCCTCCACTTT.

The rearrangement links TRBV19 to TRBJ1-4, with TRBD1 matching 9 bases. This CDR3 comprises 16 residues. J lost 5 bases, V lost 7 bases, and 11 bases had no gene match. Germline V gives CDR1 LNHDA, CDR2 SQIVND (reference sequence). CDR3 DNA: TGTGCCAGTACCCCGAGGGGGACAGGGAAAAATGAAAAACTGTTTTTT. Translating gives CASTPRGTGKNEKLFF.

V and J are TRBV4-1 and TRBJ1-2; the D gene is possibly TRBD1 (5 bases). The CDR3 is 14 amino acids. Germline V CDR1 and CDR2: MGHRA, YSYEKL. With 2 bases removed from V and 7 bases from J, the gap between germline ends came to 14 bases. CDR3 DNA: TGCGCCAGCAGCCAACATTCAGGGTCGGGTGGCTACACCTTC. Its protein is CASSQHSGSGGYTF.

V usage is TRBV7-3 and J usage is TRBJ1-1; 7 bases agree with TRBD1. The CDR3 runs 15 residues. The V and J ends lost 5 bases and 0 bases, in that order; junction bases with no gene match: 6. Looked up from germline, CDR1 is SGHTA and CDR2 is FQGTGA. CDR3 protein: CASSPGGGMNTEAFF. CDR3 nucleotides: TGTGCCAGCAGCCCCGGAGGGGGCATGAACACTGAAGCTTTCTTT.

In this sample, this clone turned up once. This chain uses TRBV29-1 with TRBJ1-4; D may be TRBD1 (6 bases). The length of the CDR3 is 13 residues. V lost 1 base and J lost 6, with 9 bases in between. In germline, CDR1 is SQVTM, CDR2 ANQGSEA. CDR3 nucleotide sequence: TGCAGCGTTGAAGGCTCAGGGGATGAAAAACTGTTTTTT. It specifies CSVEGSGDEKLFF. Drawing the rest from reference TRBV29-1 and TRBJ1-4, the complete variable domain is SAVISQKPSRDICQRGTSLTIQCQVDSQVTMMFWYRQQPGQSLTLIATANQGSEATYESGFVIDKFPISRPNLTFSTLTVSNMSPEDSSIYLCSVEGSGDEKLFFGSGTQLSVL.

This chain connects TRBV5-5 to TRBJ2-5; D is perhaps TRBD2 (5 bases). Per germline, CDR1 SGHKS and CDR2 YYEKEE (reference sequence). V lost 1 base, J lost 5 bases, and 12 bases lay in between. The CDR3 contains 14 residues. The CDR3 DNA sequence: TGTGCCAGCAGCTTGAGCGGTTTTGGCGAGACCCAGTACTTC. It specifies CASSLSGFGETQYF.

In its sample, this clone was seen once. J is TRBJ1-1 and V is TRBV19, with D possibly being TRBD1 (5 bases). Trimming took 7 bases from V and 7 from J, leaving 19 bases between them. CDR3 size: 14 residues. Per the germline V gene, CDR1 is LNHDA and CDR2 is SQIVND (reference sequence). This CDR3 reads CASKPLTDPSEAFF. In DNA, the CDR3 is TGTGCCAGTAAGCCTCTGACAGATCCAAGTGAAGCTTTCTTT.

The chain links TRBV6-5 to TRBJ1-3; D might be TRBD1 (5 bases). V shed 2 bases and J shed 0 bases, with 11 bases lying between them. CDR1 and CDR2 (germline): MNHEY, SVGAGI. CDR3 length: 16 residues. For the CDR3, the DNA is TGTGCCAGCAGTTACCTGGGGGGATTCTCTGGAAACACCATATATTTT. Translated: CASSYLGGFSGNTIYF.

The genes are TRBV11-2 and TRBJ2-7, with 8 bases lining up with TRBD2. CDR1 and CDR2 (germline): SGHAT, FQNNGV. The CDR3 spans 15 residues. V lost 2 bases, J lost 3 bases, and 6 bases stayed unmatched. The chain's CDR3 is CASSLPGGPRYEQYF. The CDR3 coding sequence is TGTGCCAGCAGCTTACCGGGGGGGCCTCGCTACGAGCAGTACTTC.

For the CDR3, the DNA is TGTGCCAGCAGCTATGAGGGGCGGGGAGTCGGGGAGCTGTTTTTT. Translating it yields CASSYEGRGVGELFF. The chain is built from TRBV11-1 and TRBJ2-2; maybe TRBD2 (6 bases). The CDR3 totals 15 residues. Trimming stripped 4 bases from V and 7 bases from J, with 16 bases between. Germline V gene lookup returns CDR1 SGHAT and CDR2 FQDESV (reference sequence).